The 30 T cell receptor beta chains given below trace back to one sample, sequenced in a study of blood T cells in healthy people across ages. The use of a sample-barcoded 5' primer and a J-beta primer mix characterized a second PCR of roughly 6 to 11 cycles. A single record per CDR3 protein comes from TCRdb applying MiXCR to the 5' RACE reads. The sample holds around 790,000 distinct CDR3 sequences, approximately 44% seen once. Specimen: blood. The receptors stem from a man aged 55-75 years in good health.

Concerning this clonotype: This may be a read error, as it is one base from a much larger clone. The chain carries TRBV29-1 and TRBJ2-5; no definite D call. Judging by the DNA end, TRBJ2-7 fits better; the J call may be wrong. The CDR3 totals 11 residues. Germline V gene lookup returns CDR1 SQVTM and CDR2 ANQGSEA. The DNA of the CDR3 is TGCAGCGTTGTAAGGCGGTACGAGCAGTACTTC. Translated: CSVVRRYEQYF.

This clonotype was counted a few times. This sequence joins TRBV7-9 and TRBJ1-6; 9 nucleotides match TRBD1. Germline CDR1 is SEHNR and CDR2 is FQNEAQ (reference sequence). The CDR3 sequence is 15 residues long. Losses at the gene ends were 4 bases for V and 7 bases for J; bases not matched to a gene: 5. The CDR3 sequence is CASSSGDRENSPLHF. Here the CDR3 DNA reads TGTGCCAGCAGCTCCGGGGACAGGGAGAATTCACCCCTCCACTTT.

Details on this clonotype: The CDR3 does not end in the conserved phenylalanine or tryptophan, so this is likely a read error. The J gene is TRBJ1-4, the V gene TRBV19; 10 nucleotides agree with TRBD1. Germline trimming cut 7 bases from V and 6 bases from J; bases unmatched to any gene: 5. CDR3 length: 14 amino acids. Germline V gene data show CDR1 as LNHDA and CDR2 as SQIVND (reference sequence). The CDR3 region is CASKRQGADEKLFV. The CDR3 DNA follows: TGTGCCAGTAAACGACAGGGGGCGGATGAAAAACTGTTTGTT.

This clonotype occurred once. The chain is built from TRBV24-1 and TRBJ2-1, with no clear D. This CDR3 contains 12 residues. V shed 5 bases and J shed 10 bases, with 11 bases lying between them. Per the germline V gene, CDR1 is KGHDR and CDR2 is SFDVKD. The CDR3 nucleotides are TGTGCCACCAGTGGAACCACGAGGGAGCAGTTCTTC. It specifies CATSGTTREQFF.

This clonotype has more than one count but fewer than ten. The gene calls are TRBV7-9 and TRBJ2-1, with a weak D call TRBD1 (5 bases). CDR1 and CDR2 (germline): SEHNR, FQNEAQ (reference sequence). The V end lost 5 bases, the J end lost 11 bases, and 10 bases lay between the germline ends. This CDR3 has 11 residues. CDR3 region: CASSTNRQQFF. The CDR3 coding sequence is TGTGCCAGCAGCACCAACAGGCAGCAGTTCTTC.

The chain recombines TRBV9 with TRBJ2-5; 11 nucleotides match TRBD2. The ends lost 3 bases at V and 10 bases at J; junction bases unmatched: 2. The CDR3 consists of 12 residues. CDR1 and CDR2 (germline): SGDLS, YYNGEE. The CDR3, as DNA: TGTGCCAGCAGCGGGCTAGCGGGGGGCCAGTACTTC. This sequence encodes CASSGLAGGQYF. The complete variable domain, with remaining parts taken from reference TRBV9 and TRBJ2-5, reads DSGVTQTPKHLITATGQRVTLRCSPRSGDLSVYWYQQSLDQGLQFLIQYYNGEERAKGNILERFSAQQFPDLHSELNLSSLELGDSALYFCASSGLAGGQYFGPGTRLLVL.

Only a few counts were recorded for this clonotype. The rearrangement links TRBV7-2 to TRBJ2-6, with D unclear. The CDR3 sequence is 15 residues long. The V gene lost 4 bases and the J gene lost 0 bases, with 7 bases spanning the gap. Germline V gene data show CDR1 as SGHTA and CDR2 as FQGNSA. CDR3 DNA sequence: TGTGCCAGCAGCTCTAGGAACTCTGGGGCCAACGTCCTGACTTTC. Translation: CASSSRNSGANVLTF. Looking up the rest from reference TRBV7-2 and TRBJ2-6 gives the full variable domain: GAGVSQSPSNKVTEKGKDVELRCDPISGHTALYWYRQSLGQGLEFLIYFQGNSAPDKSGLPSDRFSAERTGGSVSTLTIQRTQQEDSAVYLCASSSRNSGANVLTFGAGSRLTVL.

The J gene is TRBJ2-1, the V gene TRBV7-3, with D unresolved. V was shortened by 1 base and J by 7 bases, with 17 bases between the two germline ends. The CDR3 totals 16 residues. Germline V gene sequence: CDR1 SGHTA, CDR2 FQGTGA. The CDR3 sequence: CASSLNGMNSRNEQFF. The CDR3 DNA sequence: TGTGCCAGCAGCTTAAACGGTATGAATTCCAGGAATGAGCAGTTCTTC.

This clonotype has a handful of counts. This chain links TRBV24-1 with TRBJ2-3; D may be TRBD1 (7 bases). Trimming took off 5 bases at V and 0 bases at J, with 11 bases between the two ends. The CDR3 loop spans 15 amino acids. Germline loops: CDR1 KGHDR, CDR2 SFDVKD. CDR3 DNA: TGTGCCACCAGTGCCGCGGGACAGAGCACAGATACGCAGTATTTT. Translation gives CATSAAGQSTDTQYF.

This CDR3 reads CASSQVGSGGYNEQFF. CDR3 nucleotide sequence: TGTGCCAGCAGCCAAGTGGGAAGCGGGGGATACAATGAGCAGTTCTTC. The chain recombines TRBV14 with TRBJ2-1; the match to TRBD2 covers 8 bases. The V and J ends lost 1 base and 4 bases, in that order; junction bases with no gene match: 6. This CDR3 has 16 amino acids. Germline V gene data show CDR1 as SGHDN and CDR2 as FVKESK. Looking up the rest from reference TRBV14 and TRBJ2-1 gives the full variable domain: EAGVTQFPSHSVIEKGQTVTLRCDPISGHDNLYWYRRVMGKEIKFLLHFVKESKQDESGMPNNRFLAERTGGTYSTLKVQPAELEDSGVYFCASSQVGSGGYNEQFFGPGTRLTVL.

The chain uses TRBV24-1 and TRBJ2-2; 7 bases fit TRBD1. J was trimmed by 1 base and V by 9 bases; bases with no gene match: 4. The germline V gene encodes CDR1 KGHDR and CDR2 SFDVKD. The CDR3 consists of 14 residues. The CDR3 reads CATGDRVNTGELFF. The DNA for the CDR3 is TGTGCCACCGGCGACAGGGTGAACACCGGGGAGCTGTTTTTT.

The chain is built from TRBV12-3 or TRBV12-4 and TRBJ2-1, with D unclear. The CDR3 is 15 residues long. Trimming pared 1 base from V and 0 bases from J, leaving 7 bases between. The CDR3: CASSLGAFSYNEQFF. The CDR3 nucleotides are TGTGCCAGCAGTTTAGGCGCTTTCTCCTACAATGAGCAGTTCTTC.

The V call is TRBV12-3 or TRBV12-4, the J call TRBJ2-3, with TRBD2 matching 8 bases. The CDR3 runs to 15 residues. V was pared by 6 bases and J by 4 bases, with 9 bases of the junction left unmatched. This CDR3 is CASSWSGGRADTQYF. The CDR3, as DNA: TGTGCCAGCAGCTGGAGCGGGGGAAGGGCAGATACGCAGTATTTT.

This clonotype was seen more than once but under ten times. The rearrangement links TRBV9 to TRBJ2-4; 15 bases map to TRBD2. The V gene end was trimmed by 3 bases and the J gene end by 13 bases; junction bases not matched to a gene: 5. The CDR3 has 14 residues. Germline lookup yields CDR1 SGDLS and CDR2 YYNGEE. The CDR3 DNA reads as TGTGCCAGCAGCGAGAGGACTAGCGGGGGGGGACAGTACTTC. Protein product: CASSERTSGGGQYF. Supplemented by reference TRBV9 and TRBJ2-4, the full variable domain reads DSGVTQTPKHLITATGQRVTLRCSPRSGDLSVYWYQQSLDQGLQFLIQYYNGEERAKGNILERFSAQQFPDLHSELNLSSLELGDSALYFCASSERTSGGGQYFGAGTRLSVL.

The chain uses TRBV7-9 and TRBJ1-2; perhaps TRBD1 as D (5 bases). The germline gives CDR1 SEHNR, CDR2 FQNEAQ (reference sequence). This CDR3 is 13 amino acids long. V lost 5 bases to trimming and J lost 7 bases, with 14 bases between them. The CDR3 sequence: CASSVRGETGYTF. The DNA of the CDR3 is TGTGCCAGCAGCGTGCGAGGGGAGACTGGCTACACCTTC.

CDR3 loop: CASSELGGKKETQYF. The CDR3 DNA reads as TGTGCCAGCAGTGAACTGGGGGGGAAGAAAGAGACCCAGTACTTC. The chain is built from TRBV2 and TRBJ2-5; 7 nucleotides agree with TRBD2. This CDR3 has 15 amino acids. Germline CDR1 is SNHLY and CDR2 is FYNNEI. Losses at the gene ends were 2 bases for V and 3 bases for J; bases not matched to a gene: 6.

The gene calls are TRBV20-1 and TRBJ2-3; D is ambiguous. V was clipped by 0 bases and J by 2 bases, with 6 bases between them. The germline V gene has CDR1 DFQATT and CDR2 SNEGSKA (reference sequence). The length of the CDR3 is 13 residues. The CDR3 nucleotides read TGCAGTGCTAGAGACGAGAACACAGATACGCAGTATTTT. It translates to CSARDENTDTQYF.

The CDR3 reads CASSLTGARPYEQYF. The CDR3 region has the DNA TGTGCCAGCAGCTTGACGGGGGCTCGCCCCTACGAGCAGTACTTC. This chain uses TRBV5-5 with TRBJ2-7, with D perhaps assigned TRBD1 or TRBD2 (6 bases each). CDR1 SGHKS and CDR2 YYEKEE come from the germline V gene (reference sequence). This CDR3 spans 15 amino acids. Trimming cost V 1 base and J 2 bases, with 13 bases left between them.

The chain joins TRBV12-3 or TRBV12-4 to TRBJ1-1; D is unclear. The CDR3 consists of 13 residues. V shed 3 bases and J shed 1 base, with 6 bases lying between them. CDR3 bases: TGTGCCAGCAGTTTTGACTGGAACACTGAAGCTTTCTTT. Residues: CASSFDWNTEAFF.

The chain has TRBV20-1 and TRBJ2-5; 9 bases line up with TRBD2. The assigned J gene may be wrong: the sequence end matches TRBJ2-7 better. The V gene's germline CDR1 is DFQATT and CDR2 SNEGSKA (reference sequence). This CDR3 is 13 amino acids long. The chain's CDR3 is CSVAERGVNEQYF. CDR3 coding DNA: TGCAGTGTAGCGGAGCGGGGGGTAAACGAGCAGTACTTC.

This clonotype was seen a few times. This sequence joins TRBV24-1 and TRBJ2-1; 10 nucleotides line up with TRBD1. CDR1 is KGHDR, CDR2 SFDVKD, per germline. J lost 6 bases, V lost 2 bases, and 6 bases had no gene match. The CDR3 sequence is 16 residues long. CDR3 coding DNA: TGTGCCACCAGTGATTCCGGGACAGGGGACAGCAATGAGCAGTTCTTC. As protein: CATSDSGTGDSNEQFF.

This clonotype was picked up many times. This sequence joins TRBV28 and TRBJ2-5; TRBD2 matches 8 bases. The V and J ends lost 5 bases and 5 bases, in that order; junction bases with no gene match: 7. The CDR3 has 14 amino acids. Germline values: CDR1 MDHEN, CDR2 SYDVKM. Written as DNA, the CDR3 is TGTGCCAGCAGTCCCTTGGGCGGGGGGGAGACCCAGTACTTC. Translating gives CASSPLGGGETQYF.

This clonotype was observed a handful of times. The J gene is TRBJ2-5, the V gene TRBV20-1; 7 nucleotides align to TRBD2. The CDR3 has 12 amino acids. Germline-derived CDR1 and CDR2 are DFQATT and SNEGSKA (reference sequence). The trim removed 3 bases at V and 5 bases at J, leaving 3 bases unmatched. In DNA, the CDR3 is TGCAGTGCTAGGACTAGCTCCGAGACCCAGTACTTC. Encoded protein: CSARTSSETQYF.

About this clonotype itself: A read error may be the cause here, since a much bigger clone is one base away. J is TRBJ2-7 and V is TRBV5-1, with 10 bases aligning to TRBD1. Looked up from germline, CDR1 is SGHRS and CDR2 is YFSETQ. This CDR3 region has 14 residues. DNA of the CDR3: TGCACCAGCAGCCCGGGACAGGGGAGGTACGAGCAGTACTTC. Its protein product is CTSSPGQGRYEQYF. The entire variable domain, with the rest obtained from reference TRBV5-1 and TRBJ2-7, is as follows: KAGVTQTPRYLIKTRGQQVTLSCSPISGHRSVSWYQQTPGQGLQFLFEYFSETQRNKGNFPGRFSGRQFSNSRSEMNVSTLELGDSALYLCTSSPGQGRYEQYFGPGTRLTVT.

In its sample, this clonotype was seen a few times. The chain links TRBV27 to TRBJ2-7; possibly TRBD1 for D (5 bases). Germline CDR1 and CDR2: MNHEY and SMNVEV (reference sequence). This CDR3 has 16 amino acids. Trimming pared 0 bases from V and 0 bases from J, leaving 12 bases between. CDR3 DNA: TGTGCCAGCAGTTTATCGAGGACAACAAGCTCCTACGAGCAGTACTTC. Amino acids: CASSLSRTTSSYEQYF.

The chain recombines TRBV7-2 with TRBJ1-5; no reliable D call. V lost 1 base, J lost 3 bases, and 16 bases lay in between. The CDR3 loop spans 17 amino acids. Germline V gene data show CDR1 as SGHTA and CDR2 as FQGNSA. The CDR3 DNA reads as TGTGCCAGCAGCTTAGTATATTCCGCGACGAACAATCAGCCCCAGCATTTT. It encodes CASSLVYSATNNQPQHF.

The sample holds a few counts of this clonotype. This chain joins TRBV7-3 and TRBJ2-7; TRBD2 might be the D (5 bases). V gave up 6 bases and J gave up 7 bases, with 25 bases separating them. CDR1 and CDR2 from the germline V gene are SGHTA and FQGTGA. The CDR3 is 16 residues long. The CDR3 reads CASSAGRDSSYNEQYF. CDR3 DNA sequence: TGTGCCAGCAGTGCGGGCCGGGATAGCTCCTACAATGAGCAGTACTTC. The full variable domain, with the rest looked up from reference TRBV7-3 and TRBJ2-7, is GAGVSQTPSNKVTEKGKYVELRCDPISGHTALYWYRQSLGQGPEFLIYFQGTGAADDSGLPNDRFFAVRPEGSVSTLKIQRTERGDSAVYLCASSAGRDSSYNEQYFGPGTRLTVT.

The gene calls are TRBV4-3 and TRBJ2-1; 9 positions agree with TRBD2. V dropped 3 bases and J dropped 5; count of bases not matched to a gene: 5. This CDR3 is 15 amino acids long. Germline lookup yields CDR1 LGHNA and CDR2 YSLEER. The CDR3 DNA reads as TGCGCCAGCAGCCAGAGCCTAGCGGGGCACAATGAGCAGTTCTTC. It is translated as CASSQSLAGHNEQFF.

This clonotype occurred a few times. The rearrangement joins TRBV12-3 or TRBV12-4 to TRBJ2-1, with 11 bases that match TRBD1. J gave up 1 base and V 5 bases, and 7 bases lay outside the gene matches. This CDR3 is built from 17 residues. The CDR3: CASSPGTGGVSYNEQFF. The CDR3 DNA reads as TGTGCCAGCAGTCCGGGGACAGGGGGAGTATCCTACAATGAGCAGTTCTTC.

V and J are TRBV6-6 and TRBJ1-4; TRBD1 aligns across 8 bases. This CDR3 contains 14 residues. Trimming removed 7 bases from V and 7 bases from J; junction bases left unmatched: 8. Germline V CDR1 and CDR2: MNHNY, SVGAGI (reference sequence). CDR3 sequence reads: CASNPGQVVEKLFF. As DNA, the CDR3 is TGTGCCAGCAATCCGGGACAGGTTGTTGAAAAACTGTTTTTT.